The subject of this entry is one T cell receptor (beta chain). Its cognate antigen is unknown. The data were taken from a study of vaccination and CD4 T cells after COVID-19. Study information: Investigators stimulated cells with overlapping spike peptides drawn from SARS-CoV-2, HCoV-NL63, HCoV-OC43 and HCoV-229E.

The treatment: approximately nine-day PBMC culture with coronavirus spike peptide pools or control peptides (ViraFEST assay). V gave up 2 bases and J gave up 1 base, with 6 bases separating them. CDR3 length: 14 residues. Germline CDR1 is MNHEY and CDR2 is SVGAGI. Sequencing of DNA taken from cultured CD4+ T cells relied on the Oncomine TCR Beta short-read assay. TCRdb re-called the PCR reads with MiXCR, one entry per CDR3 protein. This sample has roughly 14,000 distinct CDR3 sequences, with 35% to 55% found just once. The sample consisted of CD4+ T cells from blood, cultured in vitro, taken before SARS-CoV-2 vaccination. This TCR was sampled from a human donor who had recovered from COVID-19. This rearrangement joins TRBV6-5 to TRBJ1-5; no clear D. As DNA, the CDR3 is TGTGCCAGCAGTTACATGCAGAGCAATCAGCCCCAGCATTTT. Translation gives CASSYMQSNQPQHF.